This is a list of T cell receptor beta chains from one sample in a study of graft-versus-host responses after intestinal transplantation. These receptors lack a known antigen. Clones were sequenced by immunoSEQ multiplex PCR, and TCRdb holds only the in-frame ones, with some missing. This sample yields roughly 99,000 clones, of which under 95% are seen a single time; approximately 0.064% belongs to the top ten. The specimen was unstimulated CD8+ T cells sorted from spleen or lymph node cells, collected before transplant. These receptors were taken from a human donor who was the organ donor for an intestinal transplant. CDR3s include the opening cysteine and the closing phenylalanine or tryptophan. Fields, in order: J gene, D gene, V gene, CDR3 protein, CDR3 DNA. A D gene is named only where the DNA matches it firmly.

j_gene: TRBJ2-1
d_gene: TRBD2
v_gene: TRBV13
CDR3aa: CASSLGLSGGALGGEQFF
CDR3nt: TGTGCCAGCAGCTTAGGCCTCAGCGGGGGGGCGCTAGGTGGTGAGCAGTTCTTC

j_gene: TRBJ2-7
d_gene: NA
v_gene: TRBV6-6
CDR3aa: CASSLPGEQYF
CDR3nt: TGTGCCAGCAGTCTACCGGGAGAGCAGTACTTC

j_gene: TRBJ1-3
d_gene: TRBD1
v_gene: TRBV2
CDR3aa: CASSDRGPHSGNTIYF
CDR3nt: TGTGCCAGCAGTGACAGGGGGCCCCACTCTGGAAACACCATATATTTT

j_gene: TRBJ2-7
d_gene: NA
v_gene: TRBV21-1
CDR3aa: CASSKIPRTSGGYEQYF
CDR3nt: TGTGCCAGCAGCAAAATCCCAAGGACTAGCGGGGGTTACGAGCAGTACTTC

j_gene: TRBJ1-4
d_gene: TRBD1
v_gene: TRBV9
CDR3aa: CASSEGQGFQEKLFF
CDR3nt: TGTGCCAGCAGCGAGGGACAGGGGTTTCAGGAAAAACTGTTTTTT

j_gene: TRBJ1-5
d_gene: TRBD1
v_gene: TRBV4-1
CDR3aa: CASSQAGQGGNQPQHF
CDR3nt: TGCGCCAGCAGCCAAGCCGGACAGGGGGGCAATCAGCCCCAGCATTTT

j_gene: TRBJ1-2
d_gene: NA
v_gene: TRBV5-8
CDR3aa: CASSFGGPYGYTF
CDR3nt: TGTGCCAGCAGCTTCGGCGGCCCCTATGGCTACACCTTC

j_gene: TRBJ1-1
d_gene: NA
v_gene: TRBV11-3
CDR3aa: CASSLEFGGSSETEAFF
CDR3nt: TGTGCCAGCAGCTTAGAGTTTGGCGGCAGTTCGGAAACTGAAGCTTTCTTT

j_gene: TRBJ2-1
d_gene: NA
v_gene: TRBV7-9
CDR3aa: CASSPVPGAELYNEQFF
CDR3nt: TGTGCCAGCAGCCCAGTCCCTGGAGCGGAGTTATACAATGAGCAGTTCTTC

j_gene: TRBJ2-7
d_gene: TRBD2
v_gene: TRBV13
CDR3aa: CASSRRTGGRGEEQYF
CDR3nt: TGTGCCAGCAGCCGACGTACGGGGGGGAGGGGGGAGGAGCAGTACTTC

j_gene: TRBJ1-3
d_gene: NA
v_gene: TRBV7-9
CDR3aa: CASSRGSLSGNTIYF
CDR3nt: TGTGCCAGCAGCCGGGGTTCCCTCTCTGGAAACACCATATATTTT

j_gene: TRBJ2-5
d_gene: TRBD2
v_gene: TRBV4-1
CDR3aa: CASSQLAGGQETQYF
CDR3nt: TGCGCCAGCAGCCAACTAGCGGGGGGGCAAGAGACCCAGTACTTC

j_gene: TRBJ2-1
d_gene: NA
v_gene: TRBV19
CDR3aa: CASKLDEGNEQFF
CDR3nt: TGTGCCAGCAAACTGGACGAGGGCAATGAGCAGTTCTTC

j_gene: TRBJ2-3
d_gene: TRBD1
v_gene: TRBV5-6
CDR3aa: CASSPDRGSLTDTQYF
CDR3nt: TGTGCCAGCAGCCCGGACAGGGGATCCCTCACAGATACGCAGTATTTT

j_gene: TRBJ2-5
d_gene: TRBD2
v_gene: TRBV27
CDR3aa: CASTSTSGIGETQYF
CDR3nt: TGTGCCAGCACCTCGACTAGCGGGATAGGAGAGACCCAGTACTTC

j_gene: TRBJ1-2
d_gene: TRBD1
v_gene: TRBV11-3
CDR3aa: CASSSTGQGDYGYTF
CDR3nt: TGTGCCAGCAGCTCCACTGGACAGGGAGACTATGGCTACACCTTC

j_gene: TRBJ2-1
d_gene: NA
v_gene: TRBV27
CDR3aa: CASSFTGSEQFF
CDR3nt: TGTGCCAGCAGTTTCACGGGTTCTGAGCAGTTCTTC

j_gene: TRBJ1-1
d_gene: NA
v_gene: TRBV11-3
CDR3aa: CASTKPGNTEAFF
CDR3nt: TGTGCCAGCACCAAACCGGGGAACACTGAAGCTTTCTTT